This T cell receptor (beta chain) was sequenced for a study of response to subunit inactivated influenza vaccine. Overall study findings and caveats: Only a handful of new T cells, the authors suggested, are recruited with each seasonal influenza vaccination.

This clonotype turned up a few times. Its antigen is as yet unknown. TCRdb reprocessed the RT-PCR reads with MiXCR, giving one entry per CDR3 protein. The sample holds fewer than 700,000 distinct CDR3 sequences, around 13% seen once. Per the germline V gene, CDR1 is SQVTM and CDR2 is ANQGSEA. The CDR3 contains 13 residues. V gave up 6 bases and J gave up 6 bases, with 18 bases separating them. This sample comprised PBMCs from blood, obtained about 6 weeks after vaccination. This TCR came from a man over 45 who received an inactivated influenza vaccine. This chain joins TRBV29-1 and TRBJ2-7, with D possibly TRBD1 on 6 matching bases. The CDR3 DNA reads TGCAGCGTCGGCCAACGGGCAGGGGTCGAGCAGTACTTC. This translates into CSVGQRAGVEQYF.